Following are 4 T cell receptor beta chains from one sample sequenced in a study of CXCR3-negative and CXCR3-positive naive CD8 T cells. The TRB cDNA libraries were prepared by 5' RACE with UMI labels. From the 5' RACE reads, TCRdb lists one entry per CDR3 protein and no DNA. The sample has 100,000 to 150,000 distinct CDR3 sequences; the top ten hold nearly 0.5%. The sequenced sample was naive CXCR3- CD8+ T cells from blood. Stated subset: CD45RO-CCR7+CD27+CD95- naive CD8+ T cells lacking CXCR3 (TNR3-). Every receptor here comes from a human donor in good health. Some clones in this sample may be carry-over from other donors' samples.

Here the CDR3 reads CASSQGAPGVSYEQYF. The genes are TRBV4-1 and TRBJ2-7; the TRBD1 assignment by TCRdb is unverifiable without DNA. The CDR3 loop spans 16 amino acids. CDR1 MGHRA and CDR2 YSYEKL come from the germline V gene.

V and J are TRBV19 and TRBJ2-3; TCRdb indicates TRBD2, and absent DNA this call remains unverified. Germline V gene sequence: CDR1 LNHDA, CDR2 SQIVND (reference sequence). CDR3 length: 14 residues. The CDR3 is CASSPGTFTDTQYF. Full variable domain (rest looked up from reference TRBV19 and TRBJ2-3): DGGITQSPKYLFRKEGQNVTLSCEQNLNHDAMYWYRQDPGQGLRLIYYSQIVNDFQKGDIAEGYSVSREKKESFPLTVTSAQKNPTAFYLCASSPGTFTDTQYFGPGTRLTVL.

The chain uses TRBV29-1 and TRBJ2-1; the TCRdb call, TRBD1, lacks DNA for checking. This CDR3 has 11 amino acids. Germline V gene data show CDR1 as SQVTM and CDR2 as ANQGSEA. The chain's CDR3 is CSAPVLTEQFF.

This rearrangement joins TRBV28 to TRBJ2-2; TCRdb's D gene call, TRBD2, goes unchecked for lack of DNA. There are 15 residues in the CDR3. Looked up from germline, CDR1 is MDHEN and CDR2 is SYDVKM. This CDR3 is CASSPPTSGAGELFF.